The 12 T cell receptor beta chains below were found in one sample sequenced in a study of human T cells and chemical hapten exposure. Time point given: patch test 2, 6 weeks after DPC sensitization. Treatment described: therapeutic diphenylcyclopropenone sensitization with weekly scalp DPC. TCRdb re-derived calls from the RACE reads in MiXCR, one entry per CDR3 protein. The sample consists of more than 85,000 distinct CDR3 sequences, 9.2% of them appearing once. The sample was whole blood, taken in connection with sensitization to the hapten diphenylcyclopropenone (DPC). The receptors were gathered from a woman aged 40 to 50 with alopecia areata. Some clones in this sample may be carry-over from other donors' samples.

This clonotype was observed at least ten times. The V call is TRBV5-1, the J call TRBJ2-2; perhaps TRBD2 as D (5 bases). The CDR3 length is 13 residues. Germline V gene lookup returns CDR1 SGHRS and CDR2 YFSETQ. The V and J ends lost 0 bases and 6 bases respectively, with 6 bases between them. CDR3 sequence: CASSLASPGELFF. The CDR3, as DNA: TGCGCCAGCAGCTTGGCTAGCCCCGGGGAGCTGTTTTTT. Full variable domain (rest looked up from reference TRBV5-1 and TRBJ2-2): KAGVTQTPRYLIKTRGQQVTLSCSPISGHRSVSWYQQTPGQGLQFLFEYFSETQRNKGNFPGRFSGRQFSNSRSEMNVSTLELGDSALYLCASSLASPGELFFGEGSRLTVL.

The chain joins TRBV9 to TRBJ2-3; D not certain. Trimming pared 4 bases from V and 4 bases from J, leaving 7 bases between. Germline CDR1 and CDR2: SGDLS and YYNGEE. The CDR3 loop spans 12 amino acids. The CDR3 region has the DNA TGTGCCAGCAGCTCCCACCCAGATACGCAGTATTTT. It yields the protein CASSSHPDTQYF.

The gene calls are TRBV25-1 and TRBJ1-1; no clear D. V lost 4 bases, J lost 0 bases, and 6 bases lay in between. The CDR3 length is 13 residues. The germline gives CDR1 MGHDK, CDR2 SYGVNS. The CDR3 loop reads CASSVGLNTEAFF. The CDR3 nucleotides are TGTGCCAGCAGTGTCGGATTGAACACTGAAGCTTTCTTT.

This clonotype came up many times. The V and J genes are TRBV10-1 and TRBJ2-2; 10 nucleotides line up with TRBD2. There are 20 residues in the CDR3. CDR1 is WNHNN, CDR2 SYGVQD, per germline (reference sequence). J was trimmed by 4 bases and V by 0 bases; bases with no gene match: 14. The CDR3 bases are TGCGCCAGCAGTGAGTCTGGGGGCCAGCGGGGGGGCCGAGGCACCGGGGAGCTGTTTTTT. As protein: CASSESGGQRGGRGTGELFF.

V is TRBV11-3 and J is TRBJ2-1; D is perhaps TRBD1 or TRBD2 (6 bases each). Germline lookup yields CDR1 SGHNT and CDR2 YENEEA. The CDR3 contains 14 residues. Trimming shortened V by 4 bases and J by 10 bases, and 17 bases separated the two germline ends. CDR3 coding DNA: TGTGCCAGCAGCTACTTAGGGGGACTCGGAGAGCAGTTCTTC. Translated, it gives CASSYLGGLGEQFF.

This rearrangement joins TRBV3-1 to TRBJ2-7; no firm D call. The CDR3 spans 14 residues. Germline CDR1 reads LGHDT; CDR2 reads YNNKEL (reference sequence). The ends were cut back, 4 bases at V and 5 bases at J, with 15 bases in the middle. This CDR3 reads CASSRIDPGNEQYF. CDR3 DNA sequence: TGTGCCAGCAGCCGGATAGACCCGGGCAACGAGCAGTACTTC.

This clonotype was found many times. V gene TRBV9 combines with J gene TRBJ2-3, with a weak D call TRBD1 (6 bases). The germline gives CDR1 SGDLS, CDR2 YYNGEE. Trimming shortened V by 1 base and J by 4 bases, and 10 bases separated the two germline ends. The CDR3 is 14 amino acids. CDR3 protein: CASSVQGPPDTQYF. Here the CDR3 DNA reads TGTGCCAGCAGCGTACAGGGGCCCCCAGATACGCAGTATTTT.

The V gene is TRBV6-1, the J gene TRBJ1-5; D remains unclear. Trimming took off 2 bases at V and 1 base at J, with 18 bases between the two ends. The CDR3 is 18 residues long. Germline loops: CDR1 MNHNS, CDR2 SASEGT. CDR3 coding DNA: TGTGCCAGCAGTGAACCTTGGATGGTGACCGGGAGCAATCAGCCCCAGCATTTT. It codes for CASSEPWMVTGSNQPQHF.

V usage is TRBV6-2 or TRBV6-3 and J usage is TRBJ2-7, with D perhaps matching TRBD1 (7 bases). Trimming stripped 5 bases from V and 3 bases from J, with 14 bases between. The CDR3 consists of 14 residues. Germline-derived CDR1 and CDR2 are MNHEY and SVGEGT. The CDR3 DNA sequence: TGTGCCAGCAGTACACCCCAGGGGGGCTACGAGCAGTACTTC. Translation: CASSTPQGGYEQYF.

This clonotype was seen a handful of times. The gene calls are TRBV12-3 or TRBV12-4 and TRBJ1-2; 8 bases are a match to TRBD1. CDR3 size: 13 residues. Trimming removed 7 bases from V and 6 bases from J; junction bases left unmatched: 7. CDR3 nucleotides: TGTGCCAGCACCCCGCAGGGGGCTCATGGCTACACCTTC. Amino acid sequence: CASTPQGAHGYTF.

The chain uses TRBV10-3 and TRBJ1-1; possibly TRBD1 for D (5 bases). V was clipped by 4 bases and J by 1 base, with 10 bases between them. Germline loops: CDR1 ENHRY, CDR2 SYGVKD. The CDR3 has 14 amino acids. CDR3 protein: CAISGMGGNTEAFF. Here the CDR3 DNA reads TGTGCCATCAGTGGTATGGGGGGGAACACTGAAGCTTTCTTT.

This chain links TRBV27 with TRBJ2-3, with D unclear. The V and J ends lost 6 bases and 8 bases respectively, with 12 bases between them. Germline V gene lookup returns CDR1 MNHEY and CDR2 SMNVEV (reference sequence). The CDR3 totals 12 residues. The CDR3 spells CASRGLSGTQYF. CDR3 sequence (DNA): TGTGCCAGCAGGGGTCTGTCTGGTACGCAGTATTTT.